Presented here are 19 T cell receptor beta chains from one specimen sequenced in a study of blood T cell repertoires in COVID-19. Assay: immunoSEQ multiplex PCR; the TCRdb copy retains only in-frame clones and omits some. The sample carries 300,000 to 400,000 clones, around 85% recorded once. The specimen sequenced was PBMCs or T cells enriched from blood (not recorded which). The receptors were sampled from a woman between 35 and 50 years old with acute COVID-19.

V is TRBV25-1 and J is TRBJ2-3, with 9 bases aligning to TRBD1. The trim removed 4 bases at V and 5 bases at J, leaving 13 bases unmatched. Germline assignment: CDR1 MGHDK and CDR2 SYGVNS. The CDR3 has 17 amino acids. CDR3 in amino acids: CASSGIGGGQGIDTQYF. The CDR3 DNA reads TGTGCCAGCAGTGGCATTGGTGGGGGACAGGGTATAGATACGCAGTATTTT.

The V gene is TRBV5-4, the J gene TRBJ1-4, with D maybe TRBD1 (5 bases). V shed 4 bases and J shed 4 bases, with 17 bases lying between them. The CDR3 runs to 16 residues. Germline V gene data show CDR1 as SGHNT and CDR2 as YYREEE (reference sequence). The chain's CDR3 is CASSPTGTPYNEKLFF. The DNA for the CDR3 is TGTGCCAGCAGCCCCACGGGGACTCCTTATAATGAAAAACTGTTTTTT.

The sample holds a few counts of this clone. Other DNA sequences of this sample code for an identical CDR3. The V and J genes are TRBV7-9 and TRBJ1-1, with D perhaps TRBD1 (6 bases). The CDR3 totals 11 residues. Trimming took 5 bases from V and 8 from J, leaving 9 bases between them. Germline V gene data show CDR1 as SEHNR and CDR2 as FQNEAQ (reference sequence). The CDR3, as DNA: TGTGCCAGCAGCCCCGGGACAGAAGCTTTCTTT. Its translation is CASSPGTEAFF.

CDR3 nucleotide sequence: TGTGCCAGCAGCCTCCTGTGGACAGGGACGGATGAGCAGTACTTC. It specifies CASSLLWTGTDEQYF. The V and J genes are TRBV5-5 and TRBJ2-7; 8 bases align to TRBD1. CDR3 size: 15 residues. Germline assignment: CDR1 SGHKS and CDR2 YYEKEE (reference sequence). V gave up 4 bases and J gave up 7 bases; unmatched junction bases: 13.

The chain is built from TRBV7-9 and TRBJ2-5; possibly TRBD2 for D (6 bases). Trimming removed 5 bases at V and 3 bases at J, with 13 bases between. This CDR3 has 14 amino acids. Germline V CDR1 and CDR2: SEHNR, FQNEAQ (reference sequence). This CDR3 is CASSHSGGKETQYF. The CDR3 nucleotides read TGTGCCAGCAGCCACTCCGGAGGGAAAGAGACCCAGTACTTC.

The chain uses TRBV5-8 and TRBJ2-7, with unresolved D. Germline V gives CDR1 SGHTS, CDR2 YDEGEE. CDR3 length: 14 residues. The ends were cut back, 4 bases at V and 6 bases at J, with 17 bases in the middle. CDR3 nucleotide sequence: TGTGCCAGCAGCCCCCCACACCTAGGTGGCGAGCAGTACTTC. This encodes CASSPPHLGGEQYF. The variable domain in full, completed from reference TRBV5-8 and TRBJ2-7, reads EAGVTQSPTHLIKTRGQQATLRCSPISGHTSVYWYQQALGLGLQFLLWYDEGEERNRGNFPPRFSGRQFPNYSSELNVNALELEDSALYLCASSPPHLGGEQYFGPGTRLTVT.

The chain couples TRBV19 to TRBJ1-5, with TRBD1 matching over 7 bases. V shed 5 bases and J 1 base; nucleotides not matched to a gene: 5. This CDR3 has 15 amino acids. CDR1 is LNHDA, CDR2 SQIVND, per germline (reference sequence). CDR3 in DNA: TGTGCCAGTAGTGTGACAGGGTTGAGCAATCAGCCCCAGCATTTT. Its protein is CASSVTGLSNQPQHF.

The rearrangement links TRBV18 to TRBJ2-2, with D perhaps matching TRBD1 (6 bases). In germline, CDR1 is KGHSH, CDR2 LQKENI. The CDR3 runs 15 residues. V was shortened by 2 bases and J by 6 bases, with 13 bases between the two germline ends. CDR3 bases: TGTGCCAGCTCACCATTGGCAGGGGTCGCCGGGGAGCTGTTTTTT. It yields the protein CASSPLAGVAGELFF.

The V gene is TRBV7-9, the J gene TRBJ1-3; 8 nucleotides match TRBD1. This CDR3 contains 14 residues. V trimming: 5 bases; J trimming: 7 bases; junction bases outside the gene matches: 7. The V gene's germline CDR1 is SEHNR and CDR2 FQNEAQ (reference sequence). Written as DNA, the CDR3 is TGTGCCAGCAGCGTCAGGGGGCGTGGGAACACCATATATTTT. Translation gives CASSVRGRGNTIYF.

This clone has a single count. V gene TRBV7-3 combines with J gene TRBJ2-1; 16 bases align to TRBD2. After removal of 1 base from V and 2 bases from J, the junction contained 11 bases not matched to a gene. The germline V gene has CDR1 SGHTA and CDR2 FQGTGA. This CDR3 has 21 amino acids. The DNA for the CDR3 is TGTGCCAGCAGCTTAATTGGACCGGGACTAGCGGGAGGGGGCACCTACAATGAGCAGTTCTTC. Translation: CASSLIGPGLAGGGTYNEQFF.

The chain carries TRBV5-6 and TRBJ1-5; the D gene is possibly TRBD1 (5 bases). CDR1 is SGHDT and CDR2 is YYEEEE in the germline V gene. V gave up 4 bases and J gave up 7 bases, with 15 bases separating them. This CDR3 comprises 14 residues. The CDR3 here is CASSADPKGQPQHF. The CDR3 coding sequence is TGTGCCAGCAGCGCGGACCCCAAGGGGCAGCCCCAGCATTTT.

The chain links TRBV13 to TRBJ2-7; 13 bases match TRBD2. CDR3 length: 17 residues. V dropped 4 bases and J dropped 0; count of bases not matched to a gene: 6. CDR1 is PRHDT, CDR2 FYEKMQ, per germline (reference sequence). In DNA, the CDR3 is TGTGCCAGCAGCTATACGGGACTAGCGGGGCCCTCCTACGAGCAGTACTTC. Translation: CASSYTGLAGPSYEQYF.

The chain employs TRBV5-1 and TRBJ1-1, with D possibly matching TRBD1 (6 bases). The CDR3 runs 15 residues. V lost 6 bases, J lost 0 bases, and 15 bases lay in between. The germline V gene has CDR1 SGHRS and CDR2 YFSETQ. The CDR3 DNA reads as TGCGCCAGCAATGTCCAGGGACAACTGAACACTGAAGCTTTCTTT. This encodes CASNVQGQLNTEAFF.

This clone was seen many times. Other DNA sequences within the sample encode an identical CDR3. V gene TRBV5-1 combines with J gene TRBJ2-7; 7 nucleotides agree with TRBD1. The V gene end was trimmed by 1 base and the J gene end by 2 bases; junction bases not matched to a gene: 6. The CDR3 runs 15 residues. Germline V gene sequence: CDR1 SGHRS, CDR2 YFSETQ. The CDR3 bases are TGCGCCAGCAGCTTGACAGGGGTGAACCCCTACGAGCAGTACTTC. This codes for CASSLTGVNPYEQYF.

The count of this clone is one. The chain has TRBV28 and TRBJ1-2; 9 bases are a match to TRBD1. Germline trimming cut 4 bases from V and 12 bases from J; bases unmatched to any gene: 15. In germline, CDR1 is MDHEN, CDR2 SYDVKM. This CDR3 contains 15 residues. DNA of the CDR3: TGTGCCAGCAGTTCCCGACCGGGACAGGGACGATACAACACCTTC. Protein sequence: CASSSRPGQGRYNTF.

The CDR3 bases are TGTGCCAGCAGCCCGGGACAGGGTAATTCACCCCTCCACTTT. Its protein is CASSPGQGNSPLHF. The chain employs TRBV3-1 (or the pseudogene TRBV3-2) and TRBJ1-6, with TRBD1 identical over 9 bases. The CDR3 has 14 residues. CDR1 is LGHDT, CDR2 YNNKEL, per germline (reference sequence). The ends lost 4 bases at V and 6 bases at J; junction bases unmatched: 1.

The V call is TRBV11-2, the J call TRBJ1-2; D unresolved. The CDR3 is 15 amino acids. Germline V gives CDR1 SGHAT, CDR2 FQNNGV. Trimming cost V 0 bases and J 0 bases, with 8 bases left between them. The CDR3 sequence is CASSLDSLANYGYTF. The CDR3 coding sequence is TGTGCCAGCAGCTTAGATTCATTAGCTAACTATGGCTACACCTTC.

The chain recombines TRBV7-3 with TRBJ1-2, with D perhaps TRBD1 (5 bases). Germline V lookup: CDR1 SGHTA, CDR2 FQGTGA. This CDR3 is 13 amino acids long. Trimming left V 5 bases short and J 5 bases short, with 12 bases between. DNA of the CDR3: TGTGCCAGCAGCAACCCGGAGGGGTATGGCTACACCTTC. It specifies CASSNPEGYGYTF.

The chain carries TRBV5-5 and TRBJ2-5; D ambiguous. This CDR3 contains 16 residues. V was trimmed by 4 bases and J by 0 bases, leaving 16 bases between them. The germline gives CDR1 SGHKS, CDR2 YYEKEE (reference sequence). CDR3 residues: CASSPRPPDNQETQYF. The CDR3, as DNA: TGTGCCAGCAGCCCCCGACCACCTGACAACCAAGAGACCCAGTACTTC.